This passage covers 26 T cell receptor beta chains from one sample sequenced in a study of blood T cell repertoires in COVID-19 (TCRdb year 2020). The library was prepared using the immunoSEQ multiplex PCR assay. In TCRdb, the immuneACCESS table is reduced to in-frame sequences with V and J assigned. These tables do not hold every clone; where another copy was compared, an unresolved V gene accounts for under half, and the others remain unexplained. Here the sample has 250,000 or so clones; under 90% occur a single time. Just under 0.95% of the sample comes from the top ten. The source material was peripheral blood. These receptor sequences come from a middle-aged woman who had recovered from COVID-19.

V is TRBV27 and J is TRBJ2-7; 14 nucleotides line up with TRBD2. After removal of 6 bases from V and 0 bases from J, the junction contained 7 bases not matched to a gene. The CDR3 runs to 17 residues. Germline V gives CDR1 MNHEY, CDR2 SMNVEV (reference sequence). CDR3 nucleotides: TGTGCCAGCAGCCCCGGGACTAGCGGGAGCCTCTCCTACGAGCAGTACTTC. Its protein is CASSPGTSGSLSYEQYF.

The gene calls are TRBV7-9 and TRBJ2-6, with D maybe TRBD1 (6 bases). The CDR3 is 17 amino acids. Germline assignment: CDR1 SEHNR and CDR2 FQNEAQ (reference sequence). V dropped 5 bases and J dropped 0 bases, with 14 bases sitting between them. The CDR3 DNA is TGTGCCAGCAGCCCAAGGACAGATTTCTCTGGGGCCAACGTCCTGACTTTC. Translated, it gives CASSPRTDFSGANVLTF.

The chain has TRBV25-1 and TRBJ1-1; possible D gene TRBD1, 6 bases. Trimming shortened V by 8 bases and J by 6 bases, and 19 bases separated the two germline ends. CDR3 length equals 14 residues. Germline CDR1 MGHDK, CDR2 SYGVNS. Here the CDR3 reads CASRQTGHRSEAFF. The CDR3 DNA follows: TGTGCCAGCCGGCAAACAGGGCACCGCTCTGAAGCTTTCTTT.

This sequence joins TRBV19 and TRBJ2-3; D is possibly TRBD1 (6 bases). V lost 4 bases and J lost 3, with 14 bases in between. The V gene's germline CDR1 is LNHDA and CDR2 SQIVND (reference sequence). The CDR3 covers 15 residues. CDR3 nucleotides: TGTGCCAGTAGTACCCCAGGGGACGGGACAGATACGCAGTATTTT. Amino acid sequence: CASSTPGDGTDTQYF.

The genes are TRBV3-1 (or the pseudogene TRBV3-2) and TRBJ2-5, with 7 bases identical to TRBD2. V trimming: 4 bases; J trimming: 5 bases; junction bases outside the gene matches: 7. CDR3 size: 14 residues. Germline CDR1 is LGHDT and CDR2 is YNNKEL (reference sequence). The CDR3 sequence is CASSPPGRAETQYF. The CDR3 DNA follows: TGTGCCAGCAGCCCCCCAGGGAGGGCGGAGACCCAGTACTTC.

The CDR3 reads CAISDDSYGYTF. DNA of the CDR3: TGTGCCATCAGTGACGACAGCTATGGCTACACCTTC. J is TRBJ1-2 and V is TRBV10-3, with D perhaps matching TRBD1 (5 bases). V was shortened by 3 bases and J by 4 bases, with 6 bases between the two germline ends. From germline, CDR1 is ENHRY and CDR2 SYGVKD. The CDR3 has 12 amino acids.

To note about this clone: The same CDR3 is also encoded by other DNA sequences in this sample. The V gene is TRBV5-1, the J gene TRBJ2-1; D perhaps matches TRBD2 (5 bases). The CDR3 sequence is 15 residues long. V gave up 0 bases and J gave up 1 base, with 8 bases separating them. Per the germline V gene, CDR1 is SGHRS and CDR2 is YFSETQ. The CDR3 is CASSLVSGSYNEQFF. The CDR3 nucleotides read TGCGCCAGCAGCTTGGTGAGCGGATCCTACAATGAGCAGTTCTTC.

This chain joins TRBV30 and TRBJ2-5, with D maybe TRBD1 (5 bases). This CDR3 contains 13 residues. The ends were cut back, 1 base at V and 0 bases at J, with 6 bases in the middle. Germline CDR1 is GTSNPN and CDR2 is SVGIG (reference sequence). The CDR3 sequence is CAWSGGNQETQYF. CDR3 coding DNA: TGTGCCTGGAGTGGGGGCAACCAAGAGACCCAGTACTTC.

The chain uses TRBV28 and TRBJ2-3; 7 bases line up with TRBD2. Losses at the gene ends were 2 bases for V and 4 bases for J; bases not matched to a gene: 6. The CDR3 has 15 amino acids. From germline, CDR1 is MDHEN and CDR2 SYDVKM. The CDR3 sequence: CASSLSGVGPDTQYF. CDR3 sequence (DNA): TGTGCCAGCAGTTTAAGCGGGGTGGGACCAGATACGCAGTATTTT.

The chain recombines TRBV5-1 with TRBJ2-1; 14 bases agree with TRBD2. The germline gives CDR1 SGHRS, CDR2 YFSETQ. The CDR3 runs to 18 residues. The junction had 11 bases not matched to a gene; V was cut back by 3 bases and J by 6 bases. The CDR3 reads CASSSNPGLAGDLNEQFF. The CDR3 region has the DNA TGCGCCAGCAGCTCAAATCCGGGACTAGCGGGAGATCTCAATGAGCAGTTCTTC. Drawing the rest from reference TRBV5-1 and TRBJ2-1, the complete variable domain is KAGVTQTPRYLIKTRGQQVTLSCSPISGHRSVSWYQQTPGQGLQFLFEYFSETQRNKGNFPGRFSGRQFSNSRSEMNVSTLELGDSALYLCASSSNPGLAGDLNEQFFGPGTRLTVL.

This chain joins TRBV2 and TRBJ2-3, with 9 bases that match TRBD2. Germline CDR1 reads SNHLY; CDR2 reads FYNNEI. The V segment lost 4 bases and the J segment 10 bases; nucleotides outside the gene matches: 9. This CDR3 contains 14 residues. The CDR3 spells CASSGVAGEGPQYF. For the CDR3, the DNA is TGTGCCAGCAGTGGAGTAGCGGGAGAGGGGCCGCAGTATTTT.

The chain is built from TRBV3-1 (or the pseudogene TRBV3-2) and TRBJ2-5, with 8 bases aligning to TRBD2. Germline V gives CDR1 LGHDT, CDR2 YNNKEL (reference sequence). This CDR3 region has 13 residues. Trimming at V came to 3 bases and at J to 4 bases, leaving 1 base not matched to a gene. CDR3 amino acids: CASSQGLGETQYF. As DNA, the CDR3 is TGTGCCAGCAGCCAGGGACTAGGAGAGACCCAGTACTTC.

The chain recombines TRBV7-2 with TRBJ2-1; no clear D gene. CDR1 is SGHTA and CDR2 is FQGNSA in the germline V gene. The CDR3 covers 14 residues. V shed 4 bases and J shed 5 bases, with 12 bases lying between them. The CDR3 spells CASSSQTYDNEQFF. In nucleotides, the CDR3 is TGTGCCAGCAGCTCCCAGACATACGACAATGAGCAGTTCTTC.

V and J are TRBV28 and TRBJ2-7; TRBD1 agrees at 9 bases. The CDR3 is 17 amino acids. Germline CDR1 is MDHEN and CDR2 is SYDVKM. The junction had 10 bases not matched to a gene; V was cut back by 2 bases and J by 2 bases. CDR3: CASSLPAGGQGTYEQYF. The CDR3 coding sequence is TGTGCCAGCAGTTTACCGGCCGGGGGACAGGGAACCTACGAGCAGTACTTC.

This clone was found a few times. The V gene is TRBV28, the J gene TRBJ2-5; D is possibly TRBD2 (7 bases). The CDR3 has 17 residues. Per the germline V gene, CDR1 is MDHEN and CDR2 is SYDVKM. The ends were cut back, 3 bases at V and 7 bases at J, with 24 bases in the middle. The CDR3 coding sequence is TGTGCCAGCAGTTTTGGGGGGGCAGGGGCAGGTGCGGTGACCCAGTACTTC. Translated, it gives CASSFGGAGAGAVTQYF.

This rearrangement joins TRBV10-1 to TRBJ2-7; 7 positions match TRBD2. Trimming cost V 0 bases and J 3 bases; bases outside gene matches: 2. Germline V gives CDR1 WNHNN, CDR2 SYGVQD (reference sequence). CDR3 length: 14 residues. As DNA, the CDR3 is TGCGCCAGCAGTGAGTCGGGAGGGTTCTACGAGCAGTACTTC. Residues: CASSESGGFYEQYF.

The chain uses TRBV5-1 and TRBJ1-6, with 9 bases that match TRBD1. V trimming: 4 bases; J trimming: 8 bases; junction bases outside the gene matches: 7. The length of the CDR3 is 15 residues. Per germline, CDR1 SGHRS and CDR2 YFSETQ. The CDR3 sequence: CASSVQGAQDSPLHF. CDR3 DNA: TGCGCCAGCAGCGTACAGGGGGCGCAGGATTCACCCCTCCACTTT.

The chain employs TRBV7-7 and TRBJ2-3, with 7 nucleotides matching TRBD1. With V trimmed by 5 bases and J by 1 base, 9 bases remained unmatched. Germline loops: CDR1 SSHAT, CDR2 FNYEAQ (reference sequence). The CDR3 loop spans 16 amino acids. CDR3: CASSVGQSLGTDTQYF. The CDR3 bases are TGTGCCAGCAGCGTGGGACAGTCCCTTGGCACAGATACGCAGTATTTT.

The chain joins TRBV27 to TRBJ1-6; D not resolved. CDR1 MNHEY and CDR2 SMNVEV come from the germline V gene (reference sequence). The V and J ends lost 3 bases and 12 bases respectively, with 15 bases between them. The CDR3 loop spans 14 amino acids. The CDR3 region has the DNA TGTGCCAGCAGTTTCTCAGAAAGCGGGGTACCCCTCCACTTT. This codes for CASSFSESGVPLHF.

The genes are TRBV21-1 and TRBJ2-7; TRBD2, the table's D call, lacks a check against the DNA. TRBV21-1 is recorded as a pseudogene. The CDR3 covers 18 residues. The chain's CDR3 is CASSKGASGSSPPYEQYF. As DNA, the CDR3 is TGTGCCAGCAGCAAAGGTGCTAGCGGGAGTTCCCCGCCGTACGAGCAGTACTTC.

CDR3 in amino acids: CAGINPRQGGPAGNTIYF. The DNA of the CDR3 is TGTGCCGGTATAAATCCCCGCCAGGGGGGCCCTGCTGGAAACACCATATATTTT. The chain joins TRBV19 to TRBJ1-3, with TRBD1 matching 7 bases. This CDR3 is built from 18 residues. Looked up from germline, CDR1 is LNHDA and CDR2 is SQIVND (reference sequence). The V and J ends lost 11 bases and 2 bases, in that order; junction bases with no gene match: 21.

The genes are TRBV24-1 and TRBJ1-5; possible D gene TRBD1, 5 bases. Germline lookup yields CDR1 KGHDR and CDR2 SFDVKD. The CDR3 is 16 residues long. The ends were cut back, 9 bases at V and 4 bases at J, with 21 bases in the middle. The DNA for the CDR3 is TGTGCCACCGCGGAGGGACTCGGCCGGGGGAATCAGCCCCAGCATTTT. This sequence encodes CATAEGLGRGNQPQHF.

The genes are TRBV6-6 and TRBJ2-7; 10 bases are shared with TRBD2. The CDR3 spans 16 residues. The ends lost 0 bases at V and 0 bases at J; junction bases unmatched: 2. Germline V lookup: CDR1 MNHNY, CDR2 SVGAGI (reference sequence). Here the CDR3 DNA reads TGTGCCAGCAGTTACTCGCCTAGCGGGAGCTCCTACGAGCAGTACTTC. It codes for CASSYSPSGSSYEQYF.

This chain uses TRBV4-1 with TRBJ2-3, with D possibly TRBD1 on 6 matching bases. The germline V and J ends were trimmed by 0 bases and 5 bases, with 12 bases remaining between them. The CDR3 extends over 15 amino acids. Germline CDR1 is MGHRA and CDR2 is YSYEKL. CDR3 nucleotide sequence: TGCGCCAGCAGCCAAGAAGGGACAACGGGAGATACGCAGTATTTT. Its translation: CASSQEGTTGDTQYF.

The chain recombines TRBV18 with TRBJ2-3; 10 positions agree with TRBD2. CDR1 and CDR2 (germline): KGHSH, LQKENI. There are 17 residues in the CDR3. Trimming took 3 bases from V and 5 from J; bases not matched to a gene: 11. CDR3 amino acids: CASSPYQREGRGDTQYF. The DNA for the CDR3 is TGTGCCAGCTCACCTTACCAGCGGGAGGGCCGAGGAGATACGCAGTATTTT.

The chain has TRBV30 and TRBJ2-3, with a weak D call TRBD2 (5 bases). Trimming cost V 0 bases and J 0 bases, with 13 bases left between them. Germline CDR1 reads GTSNPN; CDR2 reads SVGIG (reference sequence). The CDR3 contains 16 residues. The CDR3 is CAWSVKRQSSTDTQYF. CDR3 sequence (DNA): TGTGCCTGGAGTGTAAAGCGGCAATCTAGCACAGATACGCAGTATTTT.